A selection of T cell receptor beta chains follows, all from one sample in a study of beta chain features in type 1 diabetes. Only in-frame clones appear in the TCRdb table, and some are missing; sequencing was by immunoSEQ multiplex PCR. The repertoire holds 140,000 or so clones, with less than 15% as singletons. Material for sequencing was central memory CD4+ T cells from blood. The receptor source for this set is a man between 18 and 29 years old with type 1 diabetes. CDR3s include the opening cysteine and the closing phenylalanine or tryptophan. The D gene is left open where the match is weak. Only part of the rows carry a size: once, few, many, or a class if the clone is expanded.

TRBJ1-5 | TRBV18 | TRBD1 | few | TGTGCCAGCTCACCAACAGGGGACCAGCCCCAGCATTTT | CASSPTGDQPQHF
TRBJ1-2 | TRBV29-1 | . | . | TGCAGCGTTGCGAGTGGGGCTGGGGGCTACACCTTC | CSVASGAGGYTF
TRBJ1-2 | TRBV27 | TRBD1 | once | TGTGCCAGCAGGCCGGGACAGGGGGCGTATGGCTACACCTTC | CASRPGQGAYGYTF
TRBJ1-1 | TRBV30 | TRBD1 | few | TGTGCCTGGATGCATACAGGGGGTAACACTGAAGCTTTCTTT | CAWMHTGGNTEAFF
TRBJ1-2 | TRBV9 | . | . | TGTGCCAGCAGCGTAGAGGTAGGGGCTAGCTATGGCTACACCTTC | CASSVEVGASYGYTF
TRBJ2-5 | TRBV7-6 | TRBD1 | many | TGTGCCAGCAGCCCCGGGCAGGGGGCCGGGTGGGAGACCCAGTACTTC | CASSPGQGAGWETQYF
TRBJ1-2 | TRBV5-6 | . | . | TGTGCCAGCAGCTTGACAGGGATCTATGGCTACACCTTC | CASSLTGIYGYTF
TRBJ2-5 | TRBV30 | . | few | TGTGCCTGGAGTGTGGGGGGCGCAGAGACCCAGTACTTC | CAWSVGGAETQYF
TRBJ2-1 | TRBV18 | TRBD1 | . | TGTGCCAGCTCACCAGGACAGGGAGCAAATGAGCAGTTCTTC | CASSPGQGANEQFF
TRBJ2-7 | TRBV7-8 | . | . | TGTGCCAGCAGCTTAGGGAGGGGACCCTACGAGCAGTACTTC | CASSLGRGPYEQYF
TRBJ2-5 | TRBV2 | . | few | TGTGCCATCCCGTGGCAGGGGGGCCAAGAGACCCAGTACTTC | CAIPWQGGQETQYF
TRBJ1-2 | TRBV30 | . | . | TGTGCCTGGTCCCGACCCGGGAGCTATGGCTACACCTTC | CAWSRPGSYGYTF
TRBJ1-2 | TRBV30 | TRBD1 | few | TGTGCCTGGAGCTACGGGACAGGGGATGGCTACACCTTC | CAWSYGTGDGYTF
TRBJ2-1 | TRBV4-2 | TRBD2 | . | TGTGCCAGCAGCCAAGATTTGGGGGGGAACAATGAGCAGTTCTTC | CASSQDLGGNNEQFF
TRBJ1-5 | TRBV18 | . | few | TGTGCCAGCTCACCCGGGGGAGGTCAGCCCCAGCATTTT | CASSPGGGQPQHF
TRBJ1-2 | TRBV5-1 | . | . | TGCGCCAGCAGCAATGGGGCTCCGGGAACCGACAACTATGGCTACACCTTC | CASSNGAPGTDNYGYTF
TRBJ2-7 | TRBV28 | TRBD1 | few | TGTGCCAGCAAGTCCTGGGGGACAGAGGCCTACGAGCAGTACTTC | CASKSWGTEAYEQYF
TRBJ2-4 | TRBV6-5 | TRBD1 | . | TGTGCCAGCAACGACAGGGGGAACATTCAGTACTTC | CASNDRGNIQYF
TRBJ1-2 | TRBV18 | TRBD1 | few | TGTGCCAGCTCACCACCGGTCGGGACAGGGGTTGGTGGCTACACCTTC | CASSPPVGTGVGGYTF
TRBJ2-7 | TRBV5-1 | . | . | TGCGCCAGCAGCTTCTGGGGCGGGGAAAGCTCCTACGAGCAGTACTTC | CASSFWGGESSYEQYF
TRBJ1-1 | TRBV4-1 | TRBD1 | few | TGCGCCAGCAGCCACCTGACCGGACAGGGACACCGGCAAGCTTTCTTT | CASSHLTGQGHRQAFF
TRBJ1-2 | TRBV7-9 | . | few | TGTGCCAGCAGCTTCGGCGGGGAAATCGGAGCCTATGGCTACACCTTC | CASSFGGEIGAYGYTF
TRBJ2-3 | TRBV29-1 | . | few | TGCAGCGTTAACCGACAGCCTAGCACAGATACGCAGTATTTT | CSVNRQPSTDTQYF
TRBJ1-3 | TRBV7-9 | . | few | TGTGCCAGCAGCTTCACAGCTTTAAATGGAAACACCATATATTTT | CASSFTALNGNTIYF
TRBJ2-3 | TRBV9 | . | . | TGTGCCAGCAGCGTAGTGCCTAGCACAGATACGCAGTATTTT | CASSVVPSTDTQYF
TRBJ1-1 | TRBV6-1 | . | few | TGTGCCAGCAGTGGTCGTGACACTGAAGCTTTCTTT | CASSGRDTEAFF
TRBJ2-7 | TRBV18 | . | few | TGTGCCAGCTCACCACAGCCGGGCCAGGAGCAGTACTTC | CASSPQPGQEQYF
TRBJ2-6 | TRBV19 | . | . | TGTGCCAGTAGTATAGACACAGTCTCTGGGGCCAACGTCCTGACTTTC | CASSIDTVSGANVLTF
TRBJ2-7 | TRBV5-1 | TRBD1 | . | TGCGCCAGCAGCTTTTCCGGGACAGGGGATATCTACGAGCAGTACTTC | CASSFSGTGDIYEQYF
TRBJ2-2 | TRBV5-8 | . | few | TGTGCCAGCAGCTGGGGGGACGGGCAGCGGGCCTACACCGGGGAGCTGTTTTTT | CASSWGDGQRAYTGELFF
TRBJ1-3 | TRBV7-9 | . | . | TGTGCCAGCAGCCCGATCGAGGCAGGGGCTGGAAACACCATATATTTT | CASSPIEAGAGNTIYF
TRBJ2-2 | TRBV9 | . | . | TGTGCCAGCAGCCAGGGTAGCGGCGCGAACACCGGGGAGCTGTTTTTT | CASSQGSGANTGELFF
TRBJ1-2 | TRBV18 | . | . | TGTGCCAGCTCACCTTCATCGTTCCAGGTCCGTGGCTACACCTTC | CASSPSSFQVRGYTF
TRBJ1-1 | TRBV5-5 | . | few | TGTGCCAGCAGCCCACAGGCGAACACTGAAGCTTTCTTT | CASSPQANTEAFF
TRBJ2-1 | TRBV7-6 | TRBD1 | many | TGTGCCAGCAGCCCCGGACAGGCGAGCTCCTACAATGAGCAGTTCTTC | CASSPGQASSYNEQFF
TRBJ2-1 | TRBV2 | . | . | TGTGCCAGCAGTGACGGGCCTCTTCCTAAGGATGAGCAGTTCTTC | CASSDGPLPKDEQFF
TRBJ1-1 | TRBV6-5 | TRBD1 | few | TGTGCCAGCAGTTACTGGACAGGGAGTACTGAAGCTTTCTTT | CASSYWTGSTEAFF
TRBJ1-1 | TRBV29-1 | . | . | TGCAGCGTTGTACGCATCTTGAACACTGAAGCTTTCTTT | CSVVRILNTEAFF
TRBJ1-6 | TRBV7-9 | . | few | TGTGCCAGCACCTCGGGCTCCGCAAGCTCCTATAATTCACCCCTCCACTTT | CASTSGSASSYNSPLHF
TRBJ2-4 | TRBV2 | . | . | TGTGCCAGCAGAGAGAATAGAGGGATGCAGTACTTC | CASRENRGMQYF
TRBJ2-7 | TRBV9 | . | few | TGTGCCAGCAGCGTAGAACTGGGGAGCTCCTACGAGCAGTACTTC | CASSVELGSSYEQYF
TRBJ2-5 | TRBV2 | TRBD1 | few | TGTGCCAGCGGAATGGAGGGACAGGTCCAGGGGACCCAGTACTTC | CASGMEGQVQGTQYF
TRBJ2-2 | TRBV13 | . | . | TGTGCCAGCTACACTTTGGGACAAAACACCGGGGAGCTGTTTTTT | CASYTLGQNTGELFF
TRBJ2-3 | TRBV7-7 | TRBD1 | . | TGTGCCAGCAGCCCTCGACAGGGAACCCCCACAGATACGCAGTATTTT | CASSPRQGTPTDTQYF
TRBJ2-2 | TRBV6-1 | . | . | TGTGCCAGCGACGGTTGGAATACGGCCGGGGAGCTGTTTTTT | CASDGWNTAGELFF
TRBJ2-7 | TRBV2 | . | . | TGTGCCAGCAGTGATTTCGGGGGGCAGGGTGAGCAGTACTTC | CASSDFGGQGEQYF
TRBJ2-5 | TRBV5-1 | TRBD2 | few | TGCGCCAGCAGCTTGGCCTTGGCGGGGGGCCAAGAGACCCAGTACTTC | CASSLALAGGQETQYF
TRBJ2-1 | TRBV2 | . | few | TGTGCCAGCAGCGTAACCTACAATGAGCAGTTCTTC | CASSVTYNEQFF
TRBJ1-6 | TRBV18 | TRBD1 | . | TGTGCCAGCTCACCACCGTTCAGGGGGCTGTCACCCCTCCACTTT | CASSPPFRGLSPLHF
TRBJ2-5 | TRBV5-1 | . | . | TGCGCCAGCAGCCTGGGGGAGCTCTGGGAGACCCAGTACTTC | CASSLGELWETQYF
TRBJ2-3 | TRBV9 | . | few | TGTGCCAGCAGCCCCCCGGCAGATACGCAGTATTTT | CASSPPADTQYF
TRBJ1-2 | TRBV9 | TRBD1 | few | TGTGCCAGCAGCCAGGGACAGGACAACTATGGCTACACCTTC | CASSQGQDNYGYTF
TRBJ2-6 | TRBV14 | TRBD1 | many | TGTGCCAGCAGCCGCTGGACAGGGGGCGCCGGCTCTGGGGCCAACGTCCTGACTTTC | CASSRWTGGAGSGANVLTF
TRBJ1-4 | TRBV2 | . | . | TGTGCCAGCAGAGACCCGGGGGGGGCGCGTGAAAAACTGTTTTTT | CASRDPGGAREKLFF